Each of the 27 T cell receptor beta chains below was sequenced from the same sample in a study of blood T cell repertoires in COVID-19 (dated by TCRdb to 2020 to 2022). The protocol used for the library was the immunoSEQ multiplex PCR assay. This is the immuneACCESS table as TCRdb keeps it, with only in-frame sequences that have V and J called. A part of the clones is gone; compared with another copy, unresolved V genes explain less than half, and the rest is unexplained. The sample contains roughly 150,000 clones, roughly 83% of them found a single time. The ten largest make up approximately 5.1% of the sample. The sequencing sample was made of PBMCs or T cells enriched from blood (not recorded which). These receptors came from a man between 70 and 80 years old who had been exposed to COVID-19.

V is TRBV6-2 or TRBV6-3 and J is TRBJ1-2, with 7 bases identical to TRBD1. The CDR3 has 13 amino acids. The trim removed 5 bases at V and 8 bases at J, leaving 8 bases unmatched. Germline lookup yields CDR1 MNHEY and CDR2 SVGEGT. The CDR3 is CASSRTGAAGYTF. The CDR3 nucleotides are TGTGCCAGCAGTCGAACAGGGGCGGCGGGCTACACCTTC.

The CDR3 loop reads CASSSSKTGGAYGYTF. The CDR3, as DNA: TGTGCCAGCAGCTCTAGCAAGACAGGGGGCGCGTATGGCTACACCTTC. The rearrangement joins TRBV11-2 to TRBJ1-2; 10 nucleotides align to TRBD1. Germline CDR1 reads SGHAT; CDR2 reads FQNNGV. The CDR3 has 16 residues. V gave up 4 bases and J gave up 5 bases; unmatched junction bases: 10.

This chain links TRBV12-3 or TRBV12-4 with TRBJ2-7, with TRBD1 matching 7 bases. The CDR3 is 12 residues long. Losses at the gene ends were 4 bases for V and 7 bases for J; bases not matched to a gene: 4. Here the CDR3 reads CASSWDRREQYF. CDR3 nucleotides: TGTGCCAGCAGTTGGGACAGAAGGGAGCAGTACTTC.

V is TRBV29-1 and J is TRBJ1-1; possibly TRBD1 for D (5 bases). Germline V gives CDR1 SQVTM, CDR2 ANQGSEA. The CDR3 runs 14 residues. With 3 bases removed from V and 3 bases from J, the gap between germline ends came to 14 bases. CDR3: CSVDPSRGDTEAFF. The CDR3 nucleotides read TGCAGCGTTGACCCCTCGCGGGGGGACACTGAAGCTTTCTTT. The whole variable domain, filled in from reference TRBV29-1 and TRBJ1-1, reads SAVISQKPSRDICQRGTSLTIQCQVDSQVTMMFWYRQQPGQSLTLIATANQGSEATYESGFVIDKFPISRPNLTFSTLTVSNMSPEDSSIYLCSVDPSRGDTEAFFGQGTRLTVV.

The rearrangement joins TRBV9 to TRBJ1-3; D may be TRBD1 (5 bases). V lost 2 bases and J 0 bases, leaving 6 bases between the germline ends. Germline V gene sequence: CDR1 SGDLS, CDR2 YYNGEE. The CDR3 extends over 14 amino acids. The CDR3 bases are TGTGCCAGCAGCGTGGACAACTCTGGAAACACCATATATTTT. Amino acids: CASSVDNSGNTIYF.

V and J are TRBV29-1 and TRBJ2-5; D not certain. The CDR3 length is 12 residues. Trimming took 7 bases from V and 1 from J, leaving 10 bases between them. Germline V gives CDR1 SQVTM, CDR2 ANQGSEA. The CDR3 nucleotides are TGCAGCGGTTACAGTACCCAAGAGACCCAGTACTTC. This sequence encodes CSGYSTQETQYF.

CDR3: CASSSPGQGAVGDTQYF. The DNA of the CDR3 is TGTGCCAGCAGCTCCCCGGGACAGGGGGCAGTGGGGGATACGCAGTATTTT. V usage is TRBV7-2 and J usage is TRBJ2-3; 12 nucleotides line up with TRBD1. The junction had 11 bases not matched to a gene; V was cut back by 4 bases and J by 6 bases. This CDR3 has 17 amino acids. Per germline, CDR1 SGHTA and CDR2 FQGNSA.

The genes are TRBV23-1 and TRBJ1-1; D is unresolved. TRBV23-1 is an ORF, with its function uncertain. Trimming removed 3 bases at V and 0 bases at J, with 14 bases between. There are 16 residues in the CDR3. The CDR3 loop is CASSHLFPKLNTEAFF. Written as DNA, the CDR3 is TGCGCCAGCAGTCATCTATTCCCCAAATTGAACACTGAAGCTTTCTTT.

This sequence joins TRBV5-1 and TRBJ2-3; TRBD2 agrees at 7 bases. Germline V gene lookup returns CDR1 SGHRS and CDR2 YFSETQ. With V trimmed by 2 bases and J by 4 bases, 4 bases remained unmatched. The CDR3 contains 14 residues. The CDR3 bases are TGCGCCAGCAGCTTAGGGAGGGTTTCAGATACGCAGTATTTT. Protein: CASSLGRVSDTQYF. Using reference TRBV5-1 and TRBJ2-3 for the parts outside the CDR3, the full variable domain is KAGVTQTPRYLIKTRGQQVTLSCSPISGHRSVSWYQQTPGQGLQFLFEYFSETQRNKGNFPGRFSGRQFSNSRSEMNVSTLELGDSALYLCASSLGRVSDTQYFGPGTRLTVL.

This rearrangement joins TRBV10-3 to TRBJ2-7; D possibly corresponds to TRBD2 (7 bases). V gave up 6 bases and J gave up 5 bases, with 26 bases separating them. Germline CDR1 reads ENHRY; CDR2 reads SYGVKD. This CDR3 is 17 amino acids long. CDR3 residues: CAISETQKIQGGNEQYF. CDR3 DNA: TGTGCCATCAGCGAAACGCAGAAAATACAGGGAGGGAACGAGCAGTACTTC.

The chain has TRBV19 and TRBJ1-1; TRBD1 agrees at 7 bases. V shed 1 base and J 12 bases; nucleotides not matched to a gene: 8. CDR1 and CDR2 from the germline V gene are LNHDA and SQIVND (reference sequence). This CDR3 has 13 amino acids. The CDR3 DNA reads as TGTGCCAGTAGTATAGCCCCTCTACAGGGGACTTTCTTT. Translated: CASSIAPLQGTFF.

In its sample, this clone was seen once. The chain is built from TRBV4-1 and TRBJ2-7; perhaps TRBD2 as D (5 bases). Per germline, CDR1 MGHRA and CDR2 YSYEKL. Trimming took 0 bases from V and 6 from J, leaving 12 bases between them. The CDR3 is 14 amino acids. CDR3 sequence: CASSQDQVAGEQYF. CDR3 DNA: TGCGCCAGCAGCCAAGATCAGGTTGCGGGCGAGCAGTACTTC.

This chain joins TRBV20-1 and TRBJ1-4, with TRBD1 as a possible D gene (5 bases). CDR1 and CDR2 from the germline V gene are DFQATT and SNEGSKA (reference sequence). The CDR3 totals 11 residues. V dropped 0 bases and J dropped 12 bases, with 8 bases sitting between them. DNA of the CDR3: TGCAGTGCTAGAGAAGGAGGGGAACTGTTTTTT. Translating it yields CSAREGGELFF.

This chain uses TRBV12-3 or TRBV12-4 with TRBJ2-2; unclear D gene. This CDR3 comprises 12 residues. Trimming took 2 bases from V and 7 from J, leaving 5 bases between them. CDR3 coding DNA: TGTGCCAGCAGTTTAATTCTCGGGGAGCTGTTTTTT. This codes for CASSLILGELFF.

V usage is TRBV5-1 and J usage is TRBJ1-6; 9 bases agree with TRBD1. The germline gives CDR1 SGHRS, CDR2 YFSETQ. The CDR3 extends over 13 amino acids. The trim removed 6 bases at V and 8 bases at J, leaving 3 bases unmatched. For the CDR3, the DNA is TGCGCCAGCAATGGGGACAGGGATTCACCCCTCCACTTT. This codes for CASNGDRDSPLHF.

This chain links TRBV6-2 or TRBV6-3 with TRBJ1-1; D unclear. This CDR3 is built from 13 residues. Germline CDR1 reads MNHEY; CDR2 reads SVGEGT. V was shortened by 2 bases and J by 0 bases, with 4 bases between the two germline ends. The CDR3 sequence: CASSYPMNTEAFF. CDR3 bases: TGTGCCAGCAGTTACCCCATGAACACTGAAGCTTTCTTT.

The chain links TRBV7-2 to TRBJ1-5, with D unresolved. With 3 bases removed from V and 2 bases from J, the gap between germline ends came to 11 bases. Germline CDR1 SGHTA, CDR2 FQGNSA. The CDR3 covers 15 residues. CDR3 coding DNA: TGTGCCAGCAGCTTGGGAGACGGACGCAATCAGCCCCAGCATTTT. Its protein is CASSLGDGRNQPQHF.

J is TRBJ1-5 and V is TRBV30, with TRBD1 matching over 8 bases. Germline V gene data show CDR1 as GTSNPN and CDR2 as SVGIG (reference sequence). Germline trimming cut 5 bases from V and 6 bases from J; bases unmatched to any gene: 12. CDR3 length: 15 residues. The CDR3 nucleotides read TGTGCCTGGGGGTGGGCAGGGGGCCAAGGTCAGCCCCAGCATTTT. Its translation is CAWGWAGGQGQPQHF.

This sequence joins TRBV7-2 and TRBJ2-7; weak D call: TRBD1 (6 bases). This CDR3 contains 14 residues. V lost 5 bases and J 3 bases, leaving 14 bases between the germline ends. Per germline, CDR1 SGHTA and CDR2 FQGNSA. The CDR3 loop is CASSVRTVYYEQYF. CDR3 in DNA: TGTGCCAGCAGCGTTAGGACAGTCTACTACGAGCAGTACTTC.

The gene calls are TRBV7-9 and TRBJ2-7; 7 positions match TRBD1. Trimming took 5 bases from V and 3 from J; bases not matched to a gene: 10. The CDR3 consists of 15 residues. In germline, CDR1 is SEHNR, CDR2 FQNEAQ (reference sequence). The CDR3 here is CASSPMGQLFYEQYF. The CDR3 DNA reads as TGTGCCAGCAGCCCTATGGGACAGCTGTTCTACGAGCAGTACTTC.

This clone was picked up a small number of times. The sample contains more than one DNA sequence encoding this CDR3. The rearrangement uses TRBV27 and TRBJ1-5; D not resolved. CDR1 MNHEY and CDR2 SMNVEV come from the germline V gene (reference sequence). Between the trimmed V and J ends, which lost 1 base and 0 bases, there was a span of 13 bases. The CDR3 has 17 residues. CDR3 nucleotide sequence: TGTGCCAGCAGTTTATATCCGCCCCGGGGTAGCAATCAGCCCCAGCATTTT. Its protein is CASSLYPPRGSNQPQHF.

This clone was observed once. V gene TRBV5-1 combines with J gene TRBJ2-3; 7 bases align to TRBD2. The V gene's germline CDR1 is SGHRS and CDR2 YFSETQ. The J segment lost 2 bases and the V segment lost 4 bases, leaving 16 bases of the junction unmatched. The CDR3 sequence is 18 residues long. CDR3 in amino acids: CASSAVLAGFDSTDTQYF. The CDR3 nucleotides read TGCGCCAGCAGCGCGGTGTTAGCGGGTTTTGACTCCACAGATACGCAGTATTTT. The variable domain in full, completed from reference TRBV5-1 and TRBJ2-3, reads KAGVTQTPRYLIKTRGQQVTLSCSPISGHRSVSWYQQTPGQGLQFLFEYFSETQRNKGNFPGRFSGRQFSNSRSEMNVSTLELGDSALYLCASSAVLAGFDSTDTQYFGPGTRLTVL.

With regard to this clone: Other DNA sequences in the same sample also yield this CDR3. This chain connects TRBV9 to TRBJ2-7, with 7 bases lining up with TRBD2. The V and J ends lost 0 bases and 0 bases, in that order; junction bases with no gene match: 3. Germline V CDR1 and CDR2: SGDLS, YYNGEE. The CDR3 extends over 15 amino acids. Written as DNA, the CDR3 is TGTGCCAGCAGCGTAGGTGGCGGGGGCTCCTACGAGCAGTACTTC. Protein: CASSVGGGGSYEQYF.

The gene calls are TRBV18 and TRBJ2-7; 9 bases match TRBD1. Germline V gene lookup returns CDR1 KGHSH and CDR2 LQKENI. Germline trimming cut 1 base from V and 4 bases from J; bases unmatched to any gene: 11. The length of the CDR3 is 17 residues. The CDR3 DNA reads TGTGCCAGCTCACCACTATTGATAGGGACAGGGACTTACGAGCAGTACTTC. It codes for CASSPLLIGTGTYEQYF.

This chain links TRBV7-2 with TRBJ2-3; maybe TRBD2 (6 bases). CDR1 is SGHTA, CDR2 FQGNSA, per germline. CDR3 size: 17 residues. V lost 5 bases and J lost 6, with 24 bases in between. The CDR3, as DNA: TGTGCCAGCAGCCCCCGTTTCGGGGCCGCTGGGGGGGATACGCAGTATTTT. This sequence encodes CASSPRFGAAGGDTQYF.

J is TRBJ2-7 and V is TRBV5-1, with 13 bases matching TRBD2. The CDR3 runs to 16 residues. V dropped 3 bases and J dropped 5; count of bases not matched to a gene: 8. Germline values: CDR1 SGHRS, CDR2 YFSETQ. The CDR3 DNA sequence: TGCGCCAGCAGCTCTGGACTAGCGGGAGTTGTCGACGAGCAGTACTTC. Translating gives CASSSGLAGVVDEQYF.

V usage is TRBV19 and J usage is TRBJ1-5; D call uncertain. Trimming removed 4 bases from V and 3 bases from J, with 10 bases in between. The CDR3 length is 14 residues. Per germline, CDR1 LNHDA and CDR2 SQIVND (reference sequence). The CDR3: CASSTVALNQPQHF. In nucleotides, the CDR3 is TGTGCCAGTAGTACCGTCGCGCTCAATCAGCCCCAGCATTTT.